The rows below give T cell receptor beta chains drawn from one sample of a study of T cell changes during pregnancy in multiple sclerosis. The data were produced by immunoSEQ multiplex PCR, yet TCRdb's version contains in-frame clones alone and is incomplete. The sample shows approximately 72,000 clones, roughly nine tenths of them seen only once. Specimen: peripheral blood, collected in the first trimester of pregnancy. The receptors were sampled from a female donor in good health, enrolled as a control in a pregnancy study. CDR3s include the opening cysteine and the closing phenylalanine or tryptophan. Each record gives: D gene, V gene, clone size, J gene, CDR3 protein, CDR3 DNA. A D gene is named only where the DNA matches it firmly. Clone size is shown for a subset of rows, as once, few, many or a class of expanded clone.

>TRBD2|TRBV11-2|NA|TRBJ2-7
CASSLGAGGLYEQYF
TGTGCCAGCAGCCTCGGCGCGGGGGGTCTCTACGAGCAGTACTTC
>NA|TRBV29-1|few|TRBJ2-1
CSIREGAYNEQFF
TGCAGTATTAGGGAGGGGGCCTACAATGAGCAGTTCTTC
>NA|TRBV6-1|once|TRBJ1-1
CASRPENRGTEAFF
TGTGCCAGCAGGCCTGAGAACCGGGGCACTGAAGCTTTCTTT
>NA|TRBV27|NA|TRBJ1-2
CASSRGGSAIYGYTF
TGTGCCAGCAGTAGAGGCGGGAGCGCGATCTATGGCTACACCTTC
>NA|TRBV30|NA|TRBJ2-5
CAWKEGKDKTQYF
TGTGCCTGGAAGGAGGGAAAGGATAAGACCCAGTACTTC
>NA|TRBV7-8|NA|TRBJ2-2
CASSPHRGGNTGELFF
TGTGCCAGCAGCCCCCACAGGGGAGGGAACACCGGGGAGCTGTTTTTT
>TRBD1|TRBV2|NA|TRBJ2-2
CASSPFRDRGRAGELFF
TGTGCCAGCAGCCCCTTCCGGGACAGGGGTCGTGCCGGGGAGCTGTTTTTT
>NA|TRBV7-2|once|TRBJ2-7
CASSIRGLGDYEQYF
TGTGCCAGCAGCATTAGGGGTCTAGGAGACTACGAGCAGTACTTC
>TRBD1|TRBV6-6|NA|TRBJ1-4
CASSYSPGTGVEKLFF
TGTGCCAGCAGTTACTCGCCCGGGACAGGGGTGGAAAAACTGTTTTTT
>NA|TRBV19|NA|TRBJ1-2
CASSPSTIVADYGYTF
TGTGCCAGTAGTCCAAGCACGATTGTAGCGGACTATGGCTACACCTTC
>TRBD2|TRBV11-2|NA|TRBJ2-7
CASSPRTSGNYYEQYF
TGTGCCAGCAGCCCCCGGACTAGCGGGAATTACTACGAGCAGTACTTC
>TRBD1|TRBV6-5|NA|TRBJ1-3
CASSRTGSGNTIYF
TGTGCCAGCAGTCGGACAGGCTCTGGAAACACCATATATTTT
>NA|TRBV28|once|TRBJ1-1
CASSLAGGTEAFF
TGTGCCAGCAGCTTGGCGGGGGGGACTGAAGCTTTCTTT
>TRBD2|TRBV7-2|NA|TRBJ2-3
CASSSNLAGNTDTQYF
TGTGCCAGCAGCTCAAACCTAGCGGGGAACACAGATACGCAGTATTTT
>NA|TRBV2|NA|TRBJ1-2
CASSESGVFGYTF
TGTGCCAGCAGTGAATCGGGGGTGTTCGGCTACACCTTC
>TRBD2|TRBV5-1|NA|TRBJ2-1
CASSLGEGSYNEQFF
TGCGCCAGCAGCTTGGGGGAGGGCTCCTACAATGAGCAGTTCTTC
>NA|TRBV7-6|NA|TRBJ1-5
CASSLVQGNQPQHF
TGTGCCAGCAGCTTAGTGCAGGGGAATCAGCCCCAGCATTTT
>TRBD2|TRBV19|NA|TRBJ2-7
CATSRGLALLRTGEQYF
TGTGCCACCTCGAGGGGACTAGCGCTTCTTAGAACGGGGGAGCAGTACTTC
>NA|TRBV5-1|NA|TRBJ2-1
CASSLGLASNEQFF
TGCGCCAGCAGCTTGGGGCTAGCGTCAAATGAGCAGTTCTTC
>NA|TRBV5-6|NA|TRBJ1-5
CASSLVNQNQPQHF
TGTGCCAGCAGCTTGGTAAATCAGAATCAGCCCCAGCATTTT
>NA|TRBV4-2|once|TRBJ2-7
CASSQVTTYEQYF
TGTGCCAGCAGCCAAGTCACAACATATGAGCAGTACTTC
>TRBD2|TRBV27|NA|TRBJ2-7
CASAPGLASYEQYF
TGTGCCAGCGCTCCGGGACTAGCGTCCTACGAGCAGTACTTC